These 26 T cell receptor beta chains originate from one sample sequenced in a study of PD-L1 blockade in urothelial cancer. Described time point: pretreatment peripheral blood. Sequenced by immunoSEQ multiplex PCR; TCRdb stores in-frame clones only, minus some. Counted here are 50,000 to 55,000 clones, roughly 75% occurring once; the ten biggest clones make up about 4.1%. The specimen comprised PBMCs, sampled around atezolizumab (anti-PD-L1) treatment. The receptors were sampled from a man between 65 and 85 years old with urothelial cancer.

This chain connects TRBV28 to TRBJ2-1, with 12 nucleotides matching TRBD2. V was pared by 4 bases and J by 8 bases, with 3 bases of the junction left unmatched. This CDR3 is built from 14 residues. Germline V gives CDR1 MDHEN, CDR2 SYDVKM. The CDR3 DNA reads as TGTGCCAGCAGTTCTAGCGGGAGGGCCCATGAGCAGTTCTTC. Protein product: CASSSSGRAHEQFF.

The chain employs TRBV5-1 and TRBJ2-3; a weak D match, TRBD1 (6 bases). Trimming took off 0 bases at V and 5 bases at J, with 13 bases between the two ends. The CDR3 extends over 15 amino acids. Germline V gives CDR1 SGHRS, CDR2 YFSETQ. The CDR3 loop reads CASSLDGRGRDTQYF. Here the CDR3 DNA reads TGCGCCAGCAGCTTGGATGGCAGGGGAAGAGATACGCAGTATTTT.

As to this clone: Other DNA sequences in the same sample also yield this CDR3. V usage is TRBV4-2 and J usage is TRBJ2-5, with TRBD2 matching over 13 bases. Germline V lookup: CDR1 LGHNA, CDR2 YNFKEQ. V shed 5 bases and J 3 bases; nucleotides not matched to a gene: 6. The CDR3 consists of 16 residues. The chain's CDR3 is CASSSTSGGAEETQYF. CDR3 nucleotide sequence: TGTGCCAGCAGCTCAACTAGCGGGGGGGCAGAAGAGACCCAGTACTTC.

This chain uses TRBV7-3 with TRBJ1-1; TRBD1 is a possible D gene (5 bases). Trimming pared 2 bases from V and 4 bases from J, leaving 11 bases between. Germline CDR1 and CDR2: SGHTA and FQGTGA. This CDR3 has 14 residues. CDR3 DNA: TGTGCCAGCAGCTTAGGGGCCCGCGGCACTGAAGCTTTCTTT. Encoded protein: CASSLGARGTEAFF.

The rearrangement uses TRBV9 and TRBJ1-2; no clear D. The V end lost 4 bases, the J end lost 4 bases, and 8 bases lay between the germline ends. This CDR3 is built from 12 residues. The germline gives CDR1 SGDLS, CDR2 YYNGEE. Here the CDR3 reads CASSLTSYGYTF. The DNA for the CDR3 is TGTGCCAGCAGCCTAACTTCCTATGGCTACACCTTC.

The genes are TRBV6-6 and TRBJ2-3, with 8 nucleotides matching TRBD2. This CDR3 is built from 15 residues. Looked up from germline, CDR1 is MNHNY and CDR2 is SVGAGI (reference sequence). With 6 bases clipped from V and 2 bases from J, the junction kept 7 bases outside the gene matches. In DNA form, the CDR3 reads TGTGCCAGCAGCCAAGCGGGGGAATCCACAGATACGCAGTATTTT. Protein: CASSQAGESTDTQYF.

This chain links TRBV7-3 with TRBJ1-3; TRBD1 matches 7 bases. Germline V gene sequence: CDR1 SGHTA, CDR2 FQGTGA. V trimming: 1 base; J trimming: 4 bases; junction bases outside the gene matches: 4. This CDR3 contains 15 residues. CDR3 nucleotides: TGTGCCAGCAGCTTAATCTCAGGGGGAGGAAACACCATATATTTT. It specifies CASSLISGGGNTIYF.

The gene calls are TRBV6-5 and TRBJ2-7; D may be TRBD1 (6 bases). The CDR3 sequence is 14 residues long. Germline CDR1 reads MNHEY; CDR2 reads SVGAGI. V was clipped by 6 bases and J by 6 bases, with 18 bases between them. CDR3 region: CASSRGQIVAEQYF. CDR3 sequence (DNA): TGTGCCAGCAGCCGGGGACAAATTGTTGCCGAGCAGTACTTC.

The CDR3 coding sequence is TGTGCCAGTAGAATGGGGGGGAGCTCCTACGAGCAGTACTTC. It translates to CASRMGGSSYEQYF. The chain joins TRBV19 to TRBJ2-7; 7 bases are a match to TRBD2. V trimming: 6 bases; J trimming: 0 bases; junction bases outside the gene matches: 5. The CDR3 covers 14 residues. Germline V gene sequence: CDR1 LNHDA, CDR2 SQIVND (reference sequence).

The chain has TRBV4-1 and TRBJ1-4, with 7 bases fitting TRBD1. Trimming took 3 bases from V and 0 from J; bases not matched to a gene: 7. CDR1 MGHRA and CDR2 YSYEKL come from the germline V gene. CDR3 length: 17 amino acids. For the CDR3, the DNA is TGCGCCAGCAGCCAGAAGGGGGCTAGATCAACTAATGAAAAACTGTTTTTT. Residues: CASSQKGARSTNEKLFF.

This clone was recorded a few times. The V call is TRBV12-5, the J call TRBJ2-1, with a possible D match to TRBD1 (6 bases). With 6 bases removed from V and 7 bases from J, the gap between germline ends came to 13 bases. This CDR3 contains 13 residues. Per germline, CDR1 LGHNT and CDR2 FRNRAP. The CDR3 DNA reads as TGTGCTAGTGGGGCAGGGACATTAAATGAGCAGTTCTTC. Translated: CASGAGTLNEQFF.

This chain connects TRBV6-1 to TRBJ1-6; weak D call: TRBD1 (6 bases). Trimming cost V 6 bases and J 4 bases, with 13 bases left between them. This CDR3 is 15 amino acids long. Germline V gene data show CDR1 as MNHNS and CDR2 as SASEGT. This CDR3 reads CASRGDTSYNSPLHF. The CDR3 DNA sequence: TGTGCCAGCAGGGGGGACACGTCTTATAATTCACCCCTCCACTTT.

The rearrangement joins TRBV30 to TRBJ2-1; TRBD2 might be the D (5 bases). Germline CDR1 and CDR2: GTSNPN and SVGIG (reference sequence). The germline V and J ends were trimmed by 1 base and 7 bases, with 17 bases remaining between them. The CDR3 spans 15 residues. CDR3 region: CAWSDDGLLRNEQFF. CDR3 coding DNA: TGTGCCTGGAGTGATGATGGACTGCTTCGGAATGAGCAGTTCTTC. Using reference TRBV30 and TRBJ2-1 for the parts outside the CDR3, the full variable domain is SQTIHQWPATLVQPVGSPLSLECTVEGTSNPNLYWYRQAAGRGLQLLFYSVGIGQISSEVPQNLSASRPQDRQFILSSKKLLLSDSGFYLCAWSDDGLLRNEQFFGPGTRLTVL.

The chain uses TRBV19 and TRBJ2-4; D is ambiguous. Trimming cost V 1 base and J 2 bases, with 6 bases left between them. This CDR3 spans 14 amino acids. Germline V CDR1 and CDR2: LNHDA, SQIVND (reference sequence). The DNA of the CDR3 is TGTGCCAGTAGTATAGTCCAGACCAAAAACATTCAGTACTTC. It yields the protein CASSIVQTKNIQYF.

The chain combines TRBV28 with TRBJ2-7; 8 positions agree with TRBD1. V was clipped by 7 bases and J by 6 bases; unmatched bases: 5. The CDR3 runs 12 residues. Germline lookup yields CDR1 MDHEN and CDR2 SYDVKM. This CDR3 is CASNFRGREQYF. The CDR3 DNA follows: TGTGCCAGCAATTTCAGGGGGCGCGAGCAGTACTTC.

The chain recombines TRBV6-6 with TRBJ2-3; 13 positions agree with TRBD2. Germline V gene sequence: CDR1 MNHNY, CDR2 SVGAGI (reference sequence). With 5 bases clipped from V and 6 bases from J, the junction kept 8 bases outside the gene matches. This CDR3 is built from 16 residues. The CDR3 protein is CASSTTSGGGRDTQYF. The DNA for the CDR3 is TGTGCCAGCAGTACCACTAGCGGGGGGGGCCGGGATACGCAGTATTTT.

The chain couples TRBV2 to TRBJ2-2, with a weak D call TRBD1 (6 bases). Germline loops: CDR1 SNHLY, CDR2 FYNNEI. The CDR3 contains 14 residues. Trimming took 6 bases from V and 5 from J, leaving 13 bases between them. CDR3 region: CASRRQVGTGELFF. DNA of the CDR3: TGTGCCAGCAGACGACAGGTTGGGACCGGGGAGCTGTTTTTT.

The chain combines TRBV27 with TRBJ2-1; TRBD1 aligns across 11 bases. V shed 6 bases, J shed 8 bases, and the junction held 12 bases outside the gene matches. CDR1 MNHEY and CDR2 SMNVEV come from the germline V gene (reference sequence). This CDR3 comprises 16 residues. This chain's CDR3 is CASRRTPGQGGDEQFF. CDR3 bases: TGTGCCAGCAGGCGAACCCCGGGACAGGGGGGCGATGAGCAGTTCTTC.

In this sample, this clone turned up a few times. This sequence joins TRBV7-2 and TRBJ2-2; 11 bases line up with TRBD2. V lost 5 bases to trimming and J lost 8 bases; unmatched junction nucleotides: 10. Germline V gene sequence: CDR1 SGHTA, CDR2 FQGNSA. The CDR3 consists of 16 residues. The CDR3 DNA follows: TGTGCCAGCAGCCTATCTAGCGGGGGGCTAGGAGGGGAGCTGTTTTTT. This codes for CASSLSSGGLGGELFF.

This chain connects TRBV4-2 to TRBJ1-3, with D unclear. Germline CDR1 reads LGHNA; CDR2 reads YNFKEQ. Trimming shortened V by 0 bases and J by 0 bases, and 9 bases separated the two germline ends. The CDR3 sequence is 16 residues long. The CDR3 bases are TGTGCCAGCAGCCAAGAAGGGAGGAGCTCTGGAAACACCATATATTTT. This translates into CASSQEGRSSGNTIYF.

The chain carries TRBV29-1 and TRBJ1-1, with 9 bases aligning to TRBD1. CDR3 length: 14 amino acids. The ends lost 7 bases at V and 1 base at J; junction bases unmatched: 7. Per the germline V gene, CDR1 is SQVTM and CDR2 is ANQGSEA. This CDR3 reads CSAKQGAGNTEAFF. The CDR3 DNA reads TGCAGCGCGAAACAGGGGGCGGGGAACACTGAAGCTTTCTTT.

The count of this clone is one. This chain joins TRBV5-1 and TRBJ1-3; 9 bases are a match to TRBD1. The CDR3 has 14 amino acids. CDR1 and CDR2 from the germline V gene are SGHRS and YFSETQ. With 4 bases clipped from V and 4 bases from J, the junction kept 3 bases outside the gene matches. The CDR3 protein is CASSPGQGGNTIYF. The DNA for the CDR3 is TGCGCCAGCAGCCCGGGACAGGGAGGAAACACCATATATTTT.

The gene calls are TRBV7-2 and TRBJ2-1, with D maybe TRBD2 (7 bases). This CDR3 region has 16 residues. The ends were cut back, 5 bases at V and 9 bases at J, with 23 bases in the middle. From germline, CDR1 is SGHTA and CDR2 FQGNSA. The CDR3 sequence: CASSPDGGLAVAEQFF. The DNA of the CDR3 is TGTGCCAGCAGCCCCGACGGGGGGCTAGCGGTTGCTGAGCAGTTCTTC.

This clone was detected a few times. The rearrangement uses TRBV27 and TRBJ1-2, with 9 positions matching TRBD1. CDR1 and CDR2 from the germline V gene are MNHEY and SMNVEV (reference sequence). After removal of 5 bases from V and 3 bases from J, the junction contained 10 bases not matched to a gene. This CDR3 is 16 amino acids long. In DNA form, the CDR3 reads TGTGCCAGCAGTACATACCAACAGGGGGCGGACTATGGCTACACCTTC. Amino acids: CASSTYQQGADYGYTF.

The rearrangement links TRBV18 to TRBJ1-1; TRBD1 is a possible D gene (5 bases). The CDR3 spans 12 residues. Germline V gene lookup returns CDR1 KGHSH and CDR2 LQKENI. The ends were cut back, 6 bases at V and 8 bases at J, with 13 bases in the middle. CDR3 in amino acids: CASSPTRAEAFF. The CDR3 DNA reads as TGTGCCAGCTCGCCAACCAGGGCCGAAGCTTTCTTT.

V and J are TRBV5-4 and TRBJ2-7; D not resolved. Trimming removed 0 bases at V and 7 bases at J, with 8 bases between. The germline gives CDR1 SGHNT, CDR2 YYREEE (reference sequence). This CDR3 spans 12 amino acids. The CDR3 is CASSLAPREQYF. DNA of the CDR3: TGTGCCAGCAGCTTGGCGCCGAGGGAGCAGTACTTC.